This TCR beta chain derives from a study of CD8+ T cells in alopecia areata. Study at large: Treated patients were dosed with oral tofacitinib, taking 5 to 10 mg twice daily.

Treatment described: oral pan-JAK inhibitor, 5-10 mg twice daily. Trimming at V came to 3 bases and at J to 0 bases, leaving 6 bases not matched to a gene. Germline V gene sequence: CDR1 SGHRS, CDR2 YFSETQ. The CDR3 totals 18 residues. Once RNA had been extracted, it was reverse transcribed into cDNA to act as the sequencing template. Repertoires were generated with immunoSEQ multiplex PCR, while TCRdb's copy carries only in-frame clones and drops some. This sample has about 220,000 clones, with about 58% found just once. Study conclusions and caveats: Elevated clonality characterized lesional scalp relative to normal scalp, particularly in alopecia totalis/universalis. Throughout tofacitinib, many expanded lesional clones continued to persist in scalp and blood. Significant decreases in scalp clonality and expanded CD8+ clones followed tofacitinib treatment.

As for this clone: Its antigen remains unidentified.

The sample consisted of CD4+ T cells sorted from blood, taken at week 4, from a patient treated with tofacitinib. The receptor was derived from a human donor with alopecia areata. The rearrangement uses TRBV5-1 and TRBJ2-3; 14 bases fit TRBD2. The DNA for the CDR3 is TGCGCCAGCAGCTCAGGACTAGCGGGGGGTATGAGCACAGATACGCAGTATTTT. Its translation: CASSSGLAGGMSTDTQYF.